This T cell receptor (beta chain) stems from a study of identical twins. The study, taken as a whole, reports: Carriage of fewer insertions was seen in abundant cord blood beta clonotypes, whereas memory repertoires showed none. Researchers reported weaker excess twin sharing in beta out-of-frame sequences.

The V and J ends lost 3 bases and 0 bases respectively, with 8 bases between them. CDR1 and CDR2 (germline): KGHSH, LQKENI. This CDR3 has 14 amino acids. TCRdb ran MiXCR on the 5' RACE reads and lists one entry per CDR3 protein. The sample contains 1.5 million to 2 million distinct CDR3 sequences, roughly a third of which appear only once. For this clonotype: The antigen is undetermined.

The V call is TRBV18, the J call TRBJ1-1; D gene uncertain. The sample comprised cord blood. The TCR originated in a newborn girl in good health. CDR3 DNA sequence: TGTGCCAGCTCACCCCAGGAAATGAACACTGAAGCTTTCTTT. Translation: CASSPQEMNTEAFF.